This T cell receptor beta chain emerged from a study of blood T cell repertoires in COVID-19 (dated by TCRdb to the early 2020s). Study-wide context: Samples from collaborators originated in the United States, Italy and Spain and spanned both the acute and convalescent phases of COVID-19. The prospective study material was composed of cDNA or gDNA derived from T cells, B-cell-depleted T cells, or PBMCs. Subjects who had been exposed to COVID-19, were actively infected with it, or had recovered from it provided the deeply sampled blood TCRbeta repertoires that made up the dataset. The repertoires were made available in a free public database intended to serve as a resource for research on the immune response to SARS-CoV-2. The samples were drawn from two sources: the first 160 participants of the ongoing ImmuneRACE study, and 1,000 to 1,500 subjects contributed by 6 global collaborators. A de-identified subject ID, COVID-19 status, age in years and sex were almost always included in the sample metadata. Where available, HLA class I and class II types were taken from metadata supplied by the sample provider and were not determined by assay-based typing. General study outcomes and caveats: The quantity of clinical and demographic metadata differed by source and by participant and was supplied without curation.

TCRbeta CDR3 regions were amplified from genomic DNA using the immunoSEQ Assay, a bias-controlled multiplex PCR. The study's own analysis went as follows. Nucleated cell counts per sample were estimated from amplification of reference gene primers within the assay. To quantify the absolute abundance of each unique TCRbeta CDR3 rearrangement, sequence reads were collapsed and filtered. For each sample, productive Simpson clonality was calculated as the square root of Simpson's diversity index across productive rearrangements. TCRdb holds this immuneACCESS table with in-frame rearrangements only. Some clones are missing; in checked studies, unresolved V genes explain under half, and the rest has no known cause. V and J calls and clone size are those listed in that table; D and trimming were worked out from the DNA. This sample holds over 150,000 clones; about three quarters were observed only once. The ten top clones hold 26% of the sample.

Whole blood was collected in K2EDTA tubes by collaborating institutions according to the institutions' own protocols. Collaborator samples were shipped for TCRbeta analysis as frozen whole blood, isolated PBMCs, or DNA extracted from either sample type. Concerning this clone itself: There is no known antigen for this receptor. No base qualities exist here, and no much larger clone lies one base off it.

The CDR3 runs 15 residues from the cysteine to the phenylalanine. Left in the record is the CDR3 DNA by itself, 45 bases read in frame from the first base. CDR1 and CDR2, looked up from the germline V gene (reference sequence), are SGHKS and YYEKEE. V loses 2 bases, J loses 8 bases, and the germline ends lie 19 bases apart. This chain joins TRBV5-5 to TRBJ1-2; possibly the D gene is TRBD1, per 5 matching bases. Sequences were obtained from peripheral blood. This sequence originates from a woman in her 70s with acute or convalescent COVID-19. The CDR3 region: CASSFDPGRMGGYTF. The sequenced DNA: TGTGCCAGCAGCTTTGATCCAGGGCGGATGGGGGGCTACACCTTC.